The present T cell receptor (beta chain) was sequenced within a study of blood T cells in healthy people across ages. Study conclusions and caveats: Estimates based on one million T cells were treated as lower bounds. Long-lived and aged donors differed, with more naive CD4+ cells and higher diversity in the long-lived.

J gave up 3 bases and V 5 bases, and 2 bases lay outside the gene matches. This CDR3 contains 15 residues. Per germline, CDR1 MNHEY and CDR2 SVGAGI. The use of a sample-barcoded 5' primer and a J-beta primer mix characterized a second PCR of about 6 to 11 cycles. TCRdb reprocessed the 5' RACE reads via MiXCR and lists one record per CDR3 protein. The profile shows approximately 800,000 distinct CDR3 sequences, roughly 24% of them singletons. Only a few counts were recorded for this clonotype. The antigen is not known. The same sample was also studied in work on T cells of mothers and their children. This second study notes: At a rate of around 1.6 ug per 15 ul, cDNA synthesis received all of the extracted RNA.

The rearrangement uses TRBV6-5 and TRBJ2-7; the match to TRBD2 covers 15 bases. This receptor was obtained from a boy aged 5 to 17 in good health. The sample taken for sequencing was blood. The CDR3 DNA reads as TGTGCCAGCAGTAGGACTAGCGGGGGGGACTACGAGCAGTACTTC. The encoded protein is CASSRTSGGDYEQYF.